This T cell receptor (beta chain) is drawn from a study of T cells after yellow fever vaccination. Findings and limits, study-wide: When the response was secondary, it was weaker but reached its peak faster, day 5 versus 15. Primary-vaccination clones mostly resurfaced post-booster (under 98% CD4, around 88% CD8). Abundant bulk-derived clonotypes could contaminate FACS-sorted repertoires.

This clonotype showed up just a few times. The antigen is not known. Germline V gives CDR1 SGHTA, CDR2 FQGTGA. V dropped 4 bases and J dropped 7; count of bases not matched to a gene: 4. The CDR3 has 14 amino acids. A universal primer site and UMIs were added as TCR cDNA was made by 5'RACE template switching. TCRdb re-analysed the 5' RACE reads in MiXCR, keeping a single row per CDR3 protein. The table records 150,000 to 200,000 distinct CDR3 sequences, under 7.5% of them present only once. V and J are TRBV7-3 and TRBJ2-1, with 10 bases lining up with TRBD1. The source of this sequence is a man younger than 35 who received the YFV17D yellow fever vaccine. Sequenced material: CD4+ T cells sorted from PBMCs, taken about 5 days after the first yellow fever vaccination. The DNA of the CDR3 is TGTGCCAGCAGCTCGGGACAGGGGTGGAATGAGCAGTTCTTC. It yields the protein CASSSGQGWNEQFF.